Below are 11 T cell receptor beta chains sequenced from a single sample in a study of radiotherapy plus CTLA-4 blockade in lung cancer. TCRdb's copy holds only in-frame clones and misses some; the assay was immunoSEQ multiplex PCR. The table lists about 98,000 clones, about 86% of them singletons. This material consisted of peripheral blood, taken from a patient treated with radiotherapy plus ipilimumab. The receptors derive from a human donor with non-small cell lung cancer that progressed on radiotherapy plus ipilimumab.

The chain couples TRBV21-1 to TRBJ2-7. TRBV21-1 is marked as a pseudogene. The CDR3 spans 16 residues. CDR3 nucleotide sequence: TGTGCCAGCAGCAAATGGGACCGCCCGCCTTCCTACGAGCAGTACTTC. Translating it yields CASSKWDRPPSYEQYF.

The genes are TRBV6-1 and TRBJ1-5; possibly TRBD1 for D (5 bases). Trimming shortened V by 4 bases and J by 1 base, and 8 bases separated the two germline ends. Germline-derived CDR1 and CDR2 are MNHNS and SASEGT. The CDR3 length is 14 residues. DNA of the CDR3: TGTGCCAGCAGTGGACAGACGAGCAATCAGCCCCAGCATTTT. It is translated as CASSGQTSNQPQHF.

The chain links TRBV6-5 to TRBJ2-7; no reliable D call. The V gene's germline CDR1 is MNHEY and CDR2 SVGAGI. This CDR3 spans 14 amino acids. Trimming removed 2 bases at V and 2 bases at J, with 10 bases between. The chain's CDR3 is CASSYRPKAYEQYF. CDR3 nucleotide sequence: TGTGCCAGCAGTTACCGTCCGAAAGCCTACGAGCAGTACTTC.

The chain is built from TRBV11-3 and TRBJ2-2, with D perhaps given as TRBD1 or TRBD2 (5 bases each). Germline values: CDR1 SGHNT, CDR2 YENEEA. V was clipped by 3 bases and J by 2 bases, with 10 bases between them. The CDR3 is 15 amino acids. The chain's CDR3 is CASSFGTGNTGELFF. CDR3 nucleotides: TGTGCCAGCAGCTTCGGGACGGGTAACACCGGGGAGCTGTTTTTT.

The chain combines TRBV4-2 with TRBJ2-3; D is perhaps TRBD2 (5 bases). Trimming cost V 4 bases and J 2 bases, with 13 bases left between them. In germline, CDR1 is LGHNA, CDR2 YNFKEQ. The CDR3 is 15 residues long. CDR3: CASSRGGTYTDTQYF. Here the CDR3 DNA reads TGTGCCAGCAGCCGAGGAGGTACCTACACAGATACGCAGTATTTT.

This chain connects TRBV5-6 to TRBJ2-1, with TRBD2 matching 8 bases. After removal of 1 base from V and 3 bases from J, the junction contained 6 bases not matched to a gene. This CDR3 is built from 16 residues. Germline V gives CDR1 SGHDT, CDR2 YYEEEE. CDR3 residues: CASSLSDGRVYNEQFF. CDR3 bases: TGTGCCAGCAGCTTGTCGGACGGGAGGGTCTACAATGAGCAGTTCTTC. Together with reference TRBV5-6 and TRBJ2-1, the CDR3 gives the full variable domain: DAGVTQSPTHLIKTRGQQVTLRCSPKSGHDTVSWYQQALGQGPQFIFQYYEEEERQRGNFPDRFSGHQFPNYSSELNVNALLLGDSALYLCASSLSDGRVYNEQFFGPGTRLTVL.

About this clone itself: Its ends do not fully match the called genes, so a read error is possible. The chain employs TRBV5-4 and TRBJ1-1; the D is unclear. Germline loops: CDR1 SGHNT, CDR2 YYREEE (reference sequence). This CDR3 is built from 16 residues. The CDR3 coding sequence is TGTGCCGGCAGCATCCCCTCGGGTGGAAAAGACACTGAAGCTTTCTTT. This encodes CAGSIPSGGKDTEAFF. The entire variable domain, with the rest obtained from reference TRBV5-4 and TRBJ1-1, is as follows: ETGVTQSPTHLIKTRGQQVTLRCSSQSGHNTVSWYQQALGQGPQFIFQYYREEENGRGNFPPRFSGLQFPNYSSELNVNALELDDSALYLCAGSIPSGGKDTEAFFGQGTRLTVV.

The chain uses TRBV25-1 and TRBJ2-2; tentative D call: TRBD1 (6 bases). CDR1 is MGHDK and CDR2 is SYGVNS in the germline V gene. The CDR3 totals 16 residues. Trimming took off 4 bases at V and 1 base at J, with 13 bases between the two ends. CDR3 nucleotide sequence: TGTGCCAGCAGTGGGGCCTACAGGGAGAACACCGGGGAGCTGTTTTTT. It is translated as CASSGAYRENTGELFF.

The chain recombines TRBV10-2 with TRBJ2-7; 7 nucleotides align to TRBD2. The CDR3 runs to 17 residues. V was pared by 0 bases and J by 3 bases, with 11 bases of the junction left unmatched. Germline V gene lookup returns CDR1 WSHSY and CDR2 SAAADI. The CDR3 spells CASSESTVAASGYEQYF. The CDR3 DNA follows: TGCGCCAGCAGTGAGTCGACCGTGGCGGCTAGCGGCTACGAGCAGTACTTC.

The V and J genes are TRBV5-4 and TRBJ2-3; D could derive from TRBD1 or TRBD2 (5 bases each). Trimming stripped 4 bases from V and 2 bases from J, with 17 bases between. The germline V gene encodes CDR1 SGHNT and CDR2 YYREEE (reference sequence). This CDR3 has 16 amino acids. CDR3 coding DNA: TGTGCCAGCAGCCAAAGGAGTGGGGGAATCACAGATACGCAGTATTTT. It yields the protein CASSQRSGGITDTQYF. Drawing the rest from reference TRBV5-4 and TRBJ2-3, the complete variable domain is ETGVTQSPTHLIKTRGQQVTLRCSSQSGHNTVSWYQQALGQGPQFIFQYYREEENGRGNFPPRFSGLQFPNYSSELNVNALELDDSALYLCASSQRSGGITDTQYFGPGTRLTVL.

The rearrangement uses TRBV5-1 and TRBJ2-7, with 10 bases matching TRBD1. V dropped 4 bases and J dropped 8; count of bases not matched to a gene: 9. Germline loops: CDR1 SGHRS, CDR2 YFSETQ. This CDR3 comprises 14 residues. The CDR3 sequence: CASSLGQGDPKQYF. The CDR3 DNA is TGCGCCAGCAGCCTCGGACAGGGGGACCCTAAGCAGTACTTC.